This T cell receptor (beta chain) was profiled in a study of T cells in Graves' hyperthyroidism and ophthalmopathy. Regarding the study as a whole: Model predictions of ophthalmopathy came a median around 6.5 months before onset. Using 13 V-J features, a model discriminated ophthalmopathy from stable hyperthyroidism.

Using RNA transcripts as the source, TCR beta CDR3 regions were amplified. TCR CDR3 underwent first-round RT-PCR with the HTBI primer set. TCRdb passed the multiplex PCR reads through MiXCR, listing each CDR3 protein once. The sample carries about 570,000 distinct CDR3 sequences, around 42% recorded once. Uncontrolled infection, other autoimmune disease, pregnancy or lactation led to exclusion. Germline lookup yields CDR1 SGHAT and CDR2 FQNNGV. The CDR3 spans 17 residues. Germline trimming cut 1 base from V and 6 bases from J; bases unmatched to any gene: 13. This clonotype came up many times. Antigen specificity is unknown.

Source material: peripheral blood or thyroid tissue (not recorded which). The rearrangement uses TRBV11-2 and TRBJ1-2, with 8 bases lining up with TRBD1. This TCR was recovered from an adult woman with Graves' disease, either hyperthyroidism or ophthalmopathy (not recorded which). CDR3 nucleotide sequence: TGTGCCAGCAGCTTAGTGTCAGGCAGGGGGCAGCGGAATGGCTACACCTTC. Amino acids: CASSLVSGRGQRNGYTF.